These 22 T cell receptor beta chains share one sample of origin, sequenced in a study of cytomegalovirus exposure and HLA in healthy donors. Primers for the PCR totalled 60 Vbeta and 13 Jbeta. The data were produced by immunoSEQ multiplex PCR, yet TCRdb's version contains in-frame clones alone and is incomplete. The sample shows some 120,000 clones, under 85% of them seen only once. Source material: PBMCs. The source is a woman in her forties or fifties in good health and CMV-seropositive.

The chain joins TRBV5-1 to TRBJ1-1; D might be TRBD1 (6 bases). V dropped 0 bases and J dropped 0 bases, with 9 bases sitting between them. Germline CDR1 and CDR2: SGHRS and YFSETQ. The CDR3 spans 15 residues. The CDR3 loop reads CASSLAGGLNTEAFF. In DNA, the CDR3 is TGCGCCAGCAGCTTGGCCGGGGGGCTGAACACTGAAGCTTTCTTT.

This chain connects TRBV11-3 to TRBJ2-5; TRBD1 might be the D (6 bases). The germline CDR1 and CDR2 sequences are SGHNT and YENEEA. V gave up 1 base and J gave up 5 bases, with 11 bases separating them. This CDR3 has 14 amino acids. The CDR3 DNA follows: TGTGCCAGCAGCTTAGGTGGGGGCGGGGAGACCCAGTACTTC. The encoded protein is CASSLGGGGETQYF.

The V call is TRBV10-3, the J call TRBJ2-7, with 7 bases identical to TRBD1. The germline CDR1 and CDR2 sequences are ENHRY and SYGVKD. With 10 bases clipped from V and 5 bases from J, the junction kept 14 bases outside the gene matches. CDR3 length: 14 residues. The CDR3 is CATGDRQPPDEQYF. CDR3 nucleotide sequence: TGTGCCACTGGGGACAGACAACCCCCCGACGAGCAGTACTTC.

The chain joins TRBV7-2 to TRBJ1-5; D not certain. With 2 bases removed from V and 5 bases from J, the gap between germline ends came to 10 bases. The CDR3 length is 14 residues. CDR1 and CDR2 (germline): SGHTA, FQGNSA. This CDR3 is CASSLRREDQPQHF. The CDR3 nucleotides read TGTGCCAGCAGCTTACGTAGGGAGGATCAGCCCCAGCATTTT.

The V and J genes are TRBV6-1 and TRBJ1-4, with D tentatively TRBD1 (5 bases). CDR3 length equals 15 residues. Per the germline V gene, CDR1 is MNHNS and CDR2 is SASEGT. V was clipped by 3 bases and J by 5 bases, with 13 bases between them. The CDR3 sequence: CASSEERGLNEKLFF. The DNA for the CDR3 is TGTGCCAGCAGTGAGGAAAGGGGCCTCAATGAAAAACTGTTTTTT.

The chain has TRBV6-1 and TRBJ2-7; 8 bases are shared with TRBD2. Germline V lookup: CDR1 MNHNS, CDR2 SASEGT. This CDR3 is built from 15 residues. Losses at the gene ends were 4 bases for V and 5 bases for J; bases not matched to a gene: 10. CDR3: CASSGYGRDAHEQYF. DNA of the CDR3: TGTGCCAGCAGTGGGTACGGGAGGGACGCTCACGAGCAGTACTTC.

The chain is built from TRBV6-6 and TRBJ1-5; the D gene is possibly TRBD1 (6 bases). CDR1 MNHNY and CDR2 SVGAGI come from the germline V gene (reference sequence). This CDR3 has 15 amino acids. Trimming stripped 4 bases from V and 6 bases from J, with 16 bases between. CDR3 residues: CASSFGQGLAQPQHF. DNA of the CDR3: TGTGCCAGCAGTTTTGGGCAGGGGCTCGCTCAGCCCCAGCATTTT.

A word on this clone: Germline is not matched at one junction end, which may reflect a read error. The rearrangement joins TRBV7-9 to TRBJ2-3; D ambiguous. Germline V CDR1 and CDR2: SEHNR, FQNEAQ (reference sequence). The CDR3 runs to 15 residues. CDR3 amino acids: CSSSFGAGGLDTQYF. The CDR3 DNA reads TGTTCCAGCAGCTTTGGCGCTGGCGGTTTGGATACGCAGTATTTT.

The gene calls are TRBV10-3 and TRBJ2-3, with D possibly being TRBD1 (6 bases). Germline V CDR1 and CDR2: ENHRY, SYGVKD. V was shortened by 3 bases and J by 4 bases, with 14 bases between the two germline ends. This CDR3 has 15 residues. The CDR3 DNA is TGTGCCATCAGTGAAATTCAGGGGAGCGCAGATACGCAGTATTTT. Its protein product is CAISEIQGSADTQYF.

This chain uses TRBV10-2 with TRBJ2-7, with D tentatively TRBD1 (5 bases). The CDR3 has 14 residues. V lost 8 bases and J lost 6, with 20 bases in between. CDR1 and CDR2 (germline): WSHSY, SAAADI. This chain's CDR3 is CASVSQVGPREQYF. As DNA, the CDR3 is TGCGCCAGCGTGTCACAGGTAGGCCCTCGCGAGCAGTACTTC.

With regard to this clone: The junction shows a germline mismatch at one end, possibly a read error. DNA of the CDR3: TGTGCCAGCTCACCACCCCTTGGGGGCGGGGGCACTGAAACTTTCTTT. This translates into CASSPPLGGGGTETFF. The V gene is TRBV18, the J gene TRBJ1-1, with D possibly TRBD1 on 6 matching bases. In germline, CDR1 is KGHSH, CDR2 LQKENI. The CDR3 sequence is 16 residues long.

This chain joins TRBV6-6 and TRBJ1-2, with no clear D. The CDR3 extends over 12 amino acids. The germline V gene has CDR1 MNHNY and CDR2 SVGAGI (reference sequence). V shed 5 bases and J shed 8 bases, with 12 bases lying between them. The CDR3 region has the DNA TGTGCCAGCAGTGACACGGGAGTGGGCTACACCTTC. Encoded protein: CASSDTGVGYTF.

V and J are TRBV7-6 and TRBJ2-1, with D tentatively TRBD2 (6 bases). The CDR3 contains 15 residues. Trimming took off 1 base at V and 0 bases at J, with 7 bases between the two ends. Germline lookup yields CDR1 SGHVS and CDR2 FNYEAQ. CDR3 in amino acids: CASSLVGGSYNEQFF. In DNA, the CDR3 is TGTGCCAGCAGCTTAGTCGGGGGCTCCTACAATGAGCAGTTCTTC.

In its sample, this clone was seen once. The chain recombines TRBV5-1 with TRBJ2-1; TRBD2 matches 15 bases. J gave up 9 bases and V 3 bases, and 1 base lay outside the gene matches. This CDR3 region has 14 residues. Germline V gene sequence: CDR1 SGHRS, CDR2 YFSETQ. The CDR3 nucleotides are TGCGCCAGCAGCTGGACTAGCGGGGGGGGTGAGCAGTTCTTC. This sequence encodes CASSWTSGGGEQFF.

The chain uses TRBV19 and TRBJ1-2; D call uncertain. From germline, CDR1 is LNHDA and CDR2 SQIVND (reference sequence). The CDR3 sequence is 14 residues long. The ends were cut back, 2 bases at V and 6 bases at J, with 13 bases in the middle. The CDR3 DNA follows: TGTGCCAGTAGTATATCCAGGCTTAAGGATGGCTACACCTTC. Its translation is CASSISRLKDGYTF.

This sequence joins TRBV4-1 and TRBJ2-5, with 10 nucleotides matching TRBD1. Trimming took 1 base from V and 5 from J; bases not matched to a gene: 13. The CDR3 spans 18 residues. Germline-derived CDR1 and CDR2 are MGHRA and YSYEKL. The CDR3 nucleotides are TGCGCCAGCAGCCAAGCTATTTCCCGGACAGGGGGAAGGGAGACCCAGTACTTC. Its protein product is CASSQAISRTGGRETQYF.

This sequence joins TRBV7-2 and TRBJ1-3; D unresolved. Trimming removed 2 bases at V and 0 bases at J, with 11 bases between. CDR3 length equals 16 residues. Germline lookup yields CDR1 SGHTA and CDR2 FQGNSA. CDR3 in amino acids: CASSLRAGFSGNTIYF. The CDR3 bases are TGTGCCAGCAGCTTACGGGCGGGGTTCTCTGGAAACACCATATATTTT.

The chain uses TRBV29-1 and TRBJ1-2; possible D gene TRBD1, 5 bases. Germline CDR1 SQVTM, CDR2 ANQGSEA. The ends were cut back, 4 bases at V and 8 bases at J, with 14 bases in the middle. CDR3 length: 12 residues. CDR3 protein: CSVGGLGRGYTF. In nucleotides, the CDR3 is TGCAGCGTTGGGGGCTTGGGGCGAGGCTACACCTTC.

The gene calls are TRBV30 and TRBJ1-5, with 8 bases matching TRBD1. V dropped 0 bases and J dropped 7; count of bases not matched to a gene: 8. The CDR3 is 15 amino acids. Germline V lookup: CDR1 GTSNPN, CDR2 SVGIG (reference sequence). CDR3 nucleotides: TGTGCCTGGAGTGTTCGCAGGGGGCATGAACAGCCCCAGCATTTT. It codes for CAWSVRRGHEQPQHF.

This chain links TRBV10-3 with TRBJ2-5, with 7 bases matching TRBD1. Germline CDR1 ENHRY, CDR2 SYGVKD. CDR3 length: 14 amino acids. The V and J ends lost 6 bases and 0 bases, in that order; junction bases with no gene match: 4. This CDR3 is CAISLGTDQETQYF. The DNA of the CDR3 is TGTGCCATCAGCCTCGGGACAGACCAAGAGACCCAGTACTTC.

The chain recombines TRBV7-9 with TRBJ1-3, with a possible D match to TRBD1 (5 bases). This CDR3 has 12 residues. Germline lookup yields CDR1 SEHNR and CDR2 FQNEAQ (reference sequence). Trimming cost V 4 bases and J 11 bases, with 12 bases left between them. Here the CDR3 DNA reads TGTGCCAGCAGCTCTCTACAAGGGGCCATATATTTT. Its translation: CASSSLQGAIYF.

V is TRBV5-6 and J is TRBJ1-4, with D possibly being TRBD1 (6 bases). This CDR3 is 15 amino acids long. The V and J ends lost 0 bases and 5 bases respectively, with 11 bases between them. The germline CDR1 and CDR2 sequences are SGHDT and YYEEEE. The CDR3 bases are TGTGCCAGCAGCTTGGTGGACACAGGGAATGAAAAACTGTTTTTT. As protein: CASSLVDTGNEKLFF.